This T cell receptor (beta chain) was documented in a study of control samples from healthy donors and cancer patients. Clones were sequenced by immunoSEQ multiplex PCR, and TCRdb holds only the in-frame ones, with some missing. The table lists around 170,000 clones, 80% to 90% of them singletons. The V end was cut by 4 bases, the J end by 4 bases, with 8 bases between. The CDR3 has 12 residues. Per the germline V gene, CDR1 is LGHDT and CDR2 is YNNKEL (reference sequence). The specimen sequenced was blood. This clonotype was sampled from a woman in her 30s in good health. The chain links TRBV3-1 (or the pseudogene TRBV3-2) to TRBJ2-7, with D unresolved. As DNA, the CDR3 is TGTGCCAGCAGCCGGGGAAATTACGAGCAGTACTTC. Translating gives CASSRGNYEQYF.